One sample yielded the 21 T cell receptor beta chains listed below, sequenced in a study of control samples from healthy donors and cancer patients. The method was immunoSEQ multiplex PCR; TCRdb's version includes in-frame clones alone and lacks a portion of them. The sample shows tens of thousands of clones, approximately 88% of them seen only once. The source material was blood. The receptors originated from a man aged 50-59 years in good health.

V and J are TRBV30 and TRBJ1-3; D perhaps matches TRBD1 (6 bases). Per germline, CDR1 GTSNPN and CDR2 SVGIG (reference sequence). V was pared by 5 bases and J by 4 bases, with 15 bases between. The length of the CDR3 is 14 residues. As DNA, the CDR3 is TGTGCCTGGGACAGGTCCCGCTCCGGAAACACCATATATTTT. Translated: CAWDRSRSGNTIYF.

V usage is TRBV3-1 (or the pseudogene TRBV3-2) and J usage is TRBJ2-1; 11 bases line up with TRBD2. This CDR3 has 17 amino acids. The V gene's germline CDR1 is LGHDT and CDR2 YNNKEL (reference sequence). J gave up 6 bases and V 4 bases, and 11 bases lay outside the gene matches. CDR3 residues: CASSPGLAATSLNEQFF. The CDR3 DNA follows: TGTGCCAGCAGCCCGGGACTAGCGGCCACGAGTCTCAATGAGCAGTTCTTC.

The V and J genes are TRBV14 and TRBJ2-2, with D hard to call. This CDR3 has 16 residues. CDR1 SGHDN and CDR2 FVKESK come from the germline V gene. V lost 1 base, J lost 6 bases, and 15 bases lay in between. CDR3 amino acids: CASSQGVTRPAGELFF. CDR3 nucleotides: TGTGCCAGCAGCCAAGGCGTAACCCGACCGGCCGGGGAGCTGTTTTTT.

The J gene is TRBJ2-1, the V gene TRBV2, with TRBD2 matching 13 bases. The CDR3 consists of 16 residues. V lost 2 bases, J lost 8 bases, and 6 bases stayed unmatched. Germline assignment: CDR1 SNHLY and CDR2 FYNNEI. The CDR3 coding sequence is TGTGCCAGCAGTGAATTGGGGACTAGCGGGATATATGAGCAGTTCTTC. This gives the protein CASSELGTSGIYEQFF. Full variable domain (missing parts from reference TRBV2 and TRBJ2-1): EPEVTQTPSHQVTQMGQEVILRCVPISNHLYFYWYRQILGQKVEFLVSFYNNEISEKSEIFDDQFSVERPDGSNFTLKIRSTKLEDSAMYFCASSELGTSGIYEQFFGPGTRLTVL.

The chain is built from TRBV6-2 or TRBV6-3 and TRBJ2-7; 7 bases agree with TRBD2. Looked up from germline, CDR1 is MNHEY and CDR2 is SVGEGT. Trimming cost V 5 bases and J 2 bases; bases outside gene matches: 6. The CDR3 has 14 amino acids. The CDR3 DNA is TGTGCCAGCAGTCACAATGGGGGGGCCTACGAGCAGTACTTC. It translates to CASSHNGGAYEQYF.

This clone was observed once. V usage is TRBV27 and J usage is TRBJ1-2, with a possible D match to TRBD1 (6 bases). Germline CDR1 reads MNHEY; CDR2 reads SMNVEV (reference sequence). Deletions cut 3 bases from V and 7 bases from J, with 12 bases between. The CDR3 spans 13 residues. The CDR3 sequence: CASSFLDSTGYTF. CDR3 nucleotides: TGTGCCAGCAGTTTCCTGGACAGTACTGGCTACACCTTC.

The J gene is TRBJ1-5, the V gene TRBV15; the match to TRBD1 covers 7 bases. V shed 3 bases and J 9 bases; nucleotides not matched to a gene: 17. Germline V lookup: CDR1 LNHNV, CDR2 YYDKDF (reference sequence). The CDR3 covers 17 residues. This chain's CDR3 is CATSSEWPGQRFLPQHF. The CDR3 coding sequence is TGTGCCACCAGCAGTGAATGGCCGGGACAGAGGTTTTTGCCCCAGCATTTT.

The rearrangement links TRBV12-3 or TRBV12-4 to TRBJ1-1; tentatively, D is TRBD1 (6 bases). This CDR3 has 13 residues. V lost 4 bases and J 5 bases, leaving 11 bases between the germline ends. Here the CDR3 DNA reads TGTGCCAGCAGTTCAGGGGCAGGAACTGAAGCTTTCTTT. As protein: CASSSGAGTEAFF.

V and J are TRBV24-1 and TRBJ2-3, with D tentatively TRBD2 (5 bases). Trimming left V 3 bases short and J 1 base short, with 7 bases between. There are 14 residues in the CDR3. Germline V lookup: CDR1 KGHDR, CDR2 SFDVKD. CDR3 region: CATSDAAGTDTQYF. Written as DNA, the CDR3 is TGTGCCACCAGTGATGCAGCGGGCACAGATACGCAGTATTTT.

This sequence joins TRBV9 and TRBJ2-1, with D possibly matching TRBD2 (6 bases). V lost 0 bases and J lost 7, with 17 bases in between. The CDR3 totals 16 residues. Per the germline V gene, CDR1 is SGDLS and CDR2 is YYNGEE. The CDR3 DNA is TGTGCCAGCAGCGTAGTTGGAGGGGTAGGAGTAAATGAGCAGTTCTTC. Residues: CASSVVGGVGVNEQFF. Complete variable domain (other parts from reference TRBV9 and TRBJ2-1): DSGVTQTPKHLITATGQRVTLRCSPRSGDLSVYWYQQSLDQGLQFLIQYYNGEERAKGNILERFSAQQFPDLHSELNLSSLELGDSALYFCASSVVGGVGVNEQFFGPGTRLTVL.

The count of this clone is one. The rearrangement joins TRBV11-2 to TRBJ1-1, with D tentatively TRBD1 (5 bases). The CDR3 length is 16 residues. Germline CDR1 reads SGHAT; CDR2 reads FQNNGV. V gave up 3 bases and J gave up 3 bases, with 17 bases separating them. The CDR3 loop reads CASSLGVYGSYTEAFF. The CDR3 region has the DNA TGTGCCAGCAGCTTGGGGGTCTACGGGTCCTACACTGAAGCTTTCTTT. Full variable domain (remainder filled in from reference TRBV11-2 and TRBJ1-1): EAGVAQSPRYKIIEKRQSVAFWCNPISGHATLYWYQQILGQGPKLLIQFQNNGVVDDSQLPKDRFSAERLKGVDSTLKIQPAKLEDSAVYLCASSLGVYGSYTEAFFGQGTRLTVV.

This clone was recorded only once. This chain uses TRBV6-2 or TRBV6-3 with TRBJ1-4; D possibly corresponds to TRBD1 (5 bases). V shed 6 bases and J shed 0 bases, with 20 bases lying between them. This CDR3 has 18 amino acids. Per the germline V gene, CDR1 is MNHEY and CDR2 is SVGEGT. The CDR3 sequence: CASSPGTISKATNEKLFF. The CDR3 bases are TGTGCCAGCAGCCCCGGGACGATCAGTAAGGCAACTAATGAAAAACTGTTTTTT.

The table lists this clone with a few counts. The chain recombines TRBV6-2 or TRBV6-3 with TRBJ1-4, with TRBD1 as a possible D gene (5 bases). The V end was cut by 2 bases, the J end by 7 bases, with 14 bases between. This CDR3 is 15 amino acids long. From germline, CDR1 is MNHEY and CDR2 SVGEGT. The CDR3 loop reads CASSYDGRDGEKLFF. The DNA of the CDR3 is TGTGCCAGCAGTTACGATGGCAGGGACGGTGAAAAACTGTTTTTT.

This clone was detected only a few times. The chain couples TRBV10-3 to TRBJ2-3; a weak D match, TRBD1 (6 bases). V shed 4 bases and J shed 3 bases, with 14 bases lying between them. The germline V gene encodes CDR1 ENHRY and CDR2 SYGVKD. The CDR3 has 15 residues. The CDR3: CAISGEGVKTDTQYF. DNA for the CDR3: TGTGCCATCAGTGGAGAGGGGGTTAAAACAGATACGCAGTATTTT.

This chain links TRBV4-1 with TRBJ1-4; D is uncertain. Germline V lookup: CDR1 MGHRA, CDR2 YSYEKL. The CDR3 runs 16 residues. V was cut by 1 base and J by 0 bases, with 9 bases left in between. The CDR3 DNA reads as TGCGCCAGCAGCCAAGCATACAGAGCAACTAATGAAAAACTGTTTTTT. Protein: CASSQAYRATNEKLFF.

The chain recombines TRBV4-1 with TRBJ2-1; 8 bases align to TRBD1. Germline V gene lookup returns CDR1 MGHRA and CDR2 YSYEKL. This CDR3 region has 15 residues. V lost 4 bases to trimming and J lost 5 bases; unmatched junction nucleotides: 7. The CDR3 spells CASSRYGTGNNEQFF. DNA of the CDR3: TGCGCCAGCAGCCGGTACGGGACAGGCAACAATGAGCAGTTCTTC.

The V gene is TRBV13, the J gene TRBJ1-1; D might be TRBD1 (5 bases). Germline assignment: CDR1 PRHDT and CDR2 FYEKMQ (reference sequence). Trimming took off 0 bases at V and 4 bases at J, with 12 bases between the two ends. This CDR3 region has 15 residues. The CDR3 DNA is TGTGCCAGCAGCTTAGGTAGGCGGGGCACCACTGAAGCTTTCTTT. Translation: CASSLGRRGTTEAFF.

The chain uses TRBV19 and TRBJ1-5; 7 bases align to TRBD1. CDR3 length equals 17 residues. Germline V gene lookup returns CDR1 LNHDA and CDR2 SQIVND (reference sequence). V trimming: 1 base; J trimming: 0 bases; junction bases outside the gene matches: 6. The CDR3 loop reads CASSIVAGQYSNQPQHF. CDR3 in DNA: TGTGCCAGTAGTATAGTGGCGGGACAGTATAGCAATCAGCCCCAGCATTTT.

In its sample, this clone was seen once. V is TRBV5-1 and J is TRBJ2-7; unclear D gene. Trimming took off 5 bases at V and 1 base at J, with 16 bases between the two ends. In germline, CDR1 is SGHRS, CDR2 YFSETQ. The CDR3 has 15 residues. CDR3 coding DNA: TGCGCCAGCAGTGGGGTGGCCCCTTGGTCCTACGAGCAGTACTTC. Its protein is CASSGVAPWSYEQYF.

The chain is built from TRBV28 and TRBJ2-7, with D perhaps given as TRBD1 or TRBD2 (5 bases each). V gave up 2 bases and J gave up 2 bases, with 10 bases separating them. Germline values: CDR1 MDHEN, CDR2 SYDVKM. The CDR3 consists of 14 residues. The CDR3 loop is CASSLGTDTYEQYF. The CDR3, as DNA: TGTGCCAGCAGTTTAGGGACCGACACCTACGAGCAGTACTTC.

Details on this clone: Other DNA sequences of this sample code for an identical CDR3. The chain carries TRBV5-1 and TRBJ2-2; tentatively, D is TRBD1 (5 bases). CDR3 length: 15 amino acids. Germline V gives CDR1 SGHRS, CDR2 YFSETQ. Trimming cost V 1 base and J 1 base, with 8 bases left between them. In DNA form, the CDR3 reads TGCGCCAGCAGCTTGACAGGCCAGAACACCGGGGAGCTGTTTTTT. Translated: CASSLTGQNTGELFF.